This passage covers 26 T cell receptor beta chains from one sample sequenced in a study of blood T cell repertoires in COVID-19. Generated by immunoSEQ multiplex PCR, the TCRdb table keeps only in-frame clones and is missing some. The sample shows about 140,000 clones, about four fifths of them seen only once. The sample consisted of peripheral blood. The receptors shown here come from a human donor in a cohort sampled during active COVID-19.

The chain carries TRBV7-9 and TRBJ2-2, with 8 bases lining up with TRBD2. Trimming cost V 4 bases and J 6 bases; bases outside gene matches: 16. Per the germline V gene, CDR1 is SEHNR and CDR2 is FQNEAQ (reference sequence). The CDR3 contains 18 residues. This chain's CDR3 is CASSSRGRAGDNAGELFF. The CDR3 nucleotides are TGTGCCAGCAGCTCCCGGGGCAGAGCGGGAGATAACGCCGGGGAGCTGTTTTTT.

The chain couples TRBV29-1 to TRBJ2-7; perhaps TRBD2 as D (7 bases). The CDR3 sequence is 14 residues long. Deletions cut 2 bases from V and 6 bases from J, with 17 bases between. Germline V gives CDR1 SQVTM, CDR2 ANQGSEA. The CDR3 DNA reads TGCAGCGTTGAAAGGAGGGGGTCGGGGGGCGAGCAGTACTTC. It encodes CSVERRGSGGEQYF.

V is TRBV9 and J is TRBJ2-1, with 9 bases fitting TRBD2. The CDR3 sequence is 13 residues long. V shed 2 bases and J 8 bases; nucleotides not matched to a gene: 2. Germline CDR1 is SGDLS and CDR2 is YYNGEE. CDR3 nucleotides: TGTGCCAGCAGCGTGGGACTAGCCGATGAGCAGTTCTTC. It encodes CASSVGLADEQFF.

The chain uses TRBV29-1 and TRBJ2-5; 7 nucleotides match TRBD2. Germline-derived CDR1 and CDR2 are SQVTM and ANQGSEA. The CDR3 runs 12 residues. J gave up 4 bases and V 4 bases, and 3 bases lay outside the gene matches. The CDR3 sequence: CSVAAGVETQYF. CDR3 DNA: TGCAGCGTTGCGGCGGGAGTAGAGACCCAGTACTTC.

The chain links TRBV2 to TRBJ2-3; 7 bases are a match to TRBD1. Germline V CDR1 and CDR2: SNHLY, FYNNEI. The CDR3 sequence is 14 residues long. The V segment lost 7 bases and the J segment 0 bases; nucleotides outside the gene matches: 4. This CDR3 is CASTRTGSTDTQYF. The CDR3 nucleotides are TGTGCCAGCACGAGGACAGGAAGCACAGATACGCAGTATTTT.

The rearrangement joins TRBV28 to TRBJ2-7, with TRBD2 as a possible D gene (6 bases). V gave up 2 bases and J gave up 2 bases, with 16 bases separating them. Per germline, CDR1 MDHEN and CDR2 SYDVKM. The CDR3 spans 16 residues. In DNA, the CDR3 is TGTGCCAGCAGTTTAAGGGCTGGGGCGGGACCCTACGAGCAGTACTTC. Translation gives CASSLRAGAGPYEQYF.

This chain joins TRBV9 and TRBJ1-2, with 9 bases fitting TRBD1. Trimming at V came to 3 bases and at J to 2 bases, leaving 5 bases not matched to a gene. The CDR3 covers 15 residues. From germline, CDR1 is SGDLS and CDR2 YYNGEE. Here the CDR3 reads CASSAHGTGNYGYTF. The CDR3 region has the DNA TGTGCCAGCAGCGCCCATGGGACAGGGAACTATGGCTACACCTTC.

The gene calls are TRBV9 and TRBJ2-1; TRBD2 matches at 10 bases. This CDR3 has 15 residues. From germline, CDR1 is SGDLS and CDR2 YYNGEE. Losses at the gene ends were 4 bases for V and 6 bases for J; bases not matched to a gene: 7. The CDR3 is CASSPTSGMSNEQFF. The CDR3 coding sequence is TGTGCCAGCAGCCCCACTAGCGGGATGAGCAATGAGCAGTTCTTC.

This clone was counted a single time. The chain carries TRBV4-2 and TRBJ2-2; 8 bases match TRBD1. The germline V gene encodes CDR1 LGHNA and CDR2 YNFKEQ. CDR3 length: 17 residues. With V trimmed by 1 base and J by 7 bases, 11 bases remained unmatched. This CDR3 reads CASSQGRGQDGVGELFF. In DNA, the CDR3 is TGTGCCAGCAGCCAAGGTCGGGGACAGGATGGTGTCGGGGAGCTGTTTTTT.

The chain has TRBV5-1 and TRBJ2-1; TRBD2 might be the D (6 bases). Germline CDR1 SGHRS, CDR2 YFSETQ. There are 15 residues in the CDR3. V was pared by 2 bases and J by 6 bases, with 15 bases between. The CDR3 region is CASSFLGPGVNEQFF. The DNA of the CDR3 is TGCGCCAGCAGCTTCTTGGGACCGGGAGTCAATGAGCAGTTCTTC.

The V and J genes are TRBV4-1 and TRBJ1-3; D ambiguous. The CDR3 loop spans 16 amino acids. Deletions cut 4 bases from V and 0 bases from J, with 13 bases between. From germline, CDR1 is MGHRA and CDR2 YSYEKL. This CDR3 is CASSLPGEFSGNTIYF. The CDR3 region has the DNA TGCGCCAGCAGCCTCCCCGGGGAATTCTCTGGAAACACCATATATTTT.

The chain links TRBV29-1 to TRBJ2-2; D is perhaps TRBD1 (5 bases). V lost 6 bases and J lost 0, with 17 bases in between. In germline, CDR1 is SQVTM, CDR2 ANQGSEA. CDR3 length: 16 residues. The chain's CDR3 is CSVGEWGRPNTGELFF. CDR3 DNA sequence: TGCAGCGTGGGCGAATGGGGCCGACCGAACACCGGGGAGCTGTTTTTT.

The gene calls are TRBV28 and TRBJ1-2; TRBD1 is a possible D gene (6 bases). Germline V lookup: CDR1 MDHEN, CDR2 SYDVKM. Trimming cost V 3 bases and J 3 bases, with 17 bases left between them. CDR3 length equals 16 residues. CDR3 coding DNA: TGTGCCAGCAGTTTTTTCTCGTACAGGGTTTACTATGGCTACACCTTC. Residues: CASSFFSYRVYYGYTF.

CDR3 sequence: CATSAEGLEKLFF. DNA of the CDR3: TGTGCCACCAGTGCGGAGGGTTTAGAAAAACTGTTTTTT. The chain carries TRBV24-1 and TRBJ1-4; D is ambiguous. Trimming took off 5 bases at V and 8 bases at J, with 11 bases between the two ends. The germline gives CDR1 KGHDR, CDR2 SFDVKD. This CDR3 region has 13 residues.

The gene calls are TRBV20-1 and TRBJ2-7, with 7 nucleotides matching TRBD2. The J segment lost 3 bases and the V segment lost 3 bases, leaving 2 bases of the junction unmatched. The CDR3 totals 12 residues. Per germline, CDR1 DFQATT and CDR2 SNEGSKA (reference sequence). The CDR3 bases are TGCAGTGCTAGTAGGACTAGCTACGAGCAGTACTTC. This codes for CSASRTSYEQYF.

The gene calls are TRBV7-8 and TRBJ1-1; 7 positions match TRBD1. Germline assignment: CDR1 SGHVS and CDR2 FQNEAQ. The CDR3 has 14 residues. With 5 bases clipped from V and 2 bases from J, the junction kept 5 bases outside the gene matches. The CDR3 is CASSPDRVNTEAFF. For the CDR3, the DNA is TGTGCCAGCAGCCCCGACAGGGTAAACACTGAAGCTTTCTTT.

The genes are TRBV18 and TRBJ1-2; 9 nucleotides align to TRBD1. V dropped 3 bases and J dropped 6; count of bases not matched to a gene: 5. Germline-derived CDR1 and CDR2 are KGHSH and LQKENI. The CDR3 totals 14 residues. CDR3 nucleotides: TGTGCCAGCTCACCGGGACAGGGTTATAATGGCTACACCTTC. Translation gives CASSPGQGYNGYTF. The whole variable domain, remainder taken from reference TRBV18 and TRBJ1-2, is NAGVMQNPRHLVRRRGQEARLRCSPMKGHSHVYWYRQLPEEGLKFMVYLQKENIIDESGMPKERFSAEFPKEGPSILRIQQVVRGDSAAYFCASSPGQGYNGYTFGSGTRLTVV.

CDR3 sequence reads: CASSLGPRAGGPYDTQYF. The CDR3 nucleotides read TGTGCCAGCAGCTTGGGGCCAAGAGCGGGAGGGCCATATGATACGCAGTATTTT. V usage is TRBV7-8 and J usage is TRBJ2-3, with TRBD2 identical over 10 bases. The CDR3 totals 18 residues. Germline-derived CDR1 and CDR2 are SGHVS and FQNEAQ. Trimming cost V 3 bases and J 6 bases; bases outside gene matches: 15.

This chain uses TRBV6-5 with TRBJ2-7; 9 bases fit TRBD2. CDR1 is MNHEY, CDR2 SVGAGI, per germline. The J segment lost 4 bases and the V segment lost 5 bases, leaving 9 bases of the junction unmatched. The CDR3 is made up of 15 amino acids. CDR3: CASSPAGTSRYEQYF. The CDR3 coding sequence is TGTGCCAGCAGTCCCGCCGGGACTAGCAGGTACGAGCAGTACTTC.

The J gene is TRBJ1-2, the V gene TRBV16, with 10 bases identical to TRBD1. Germline CDR1 is KGHSY and CDR2 is FQNENV. J gave up 7 bases and V 3 bases, and 5 bases lay outside the gene matches. The CDR3 sequence is 14 residues long. In DNA form, the CDR3 reads TGTGCCAGCAGCCACGACAGGGGGCGGAGTGGCTACACCTTC. Its translation is CASSHDRGRSGYTF.

This clone was detected only once. This chain uses TRBV28 with TRBJ2-7; 9 nucleotides agree with TRBD1. The germline V gene has CDR1 MDHEN and CDR2 SYDVKM. CDR3 length: 15 residues. Losses at the gene ends were 8 bases for V and 4 bases for J; bases not matched to a gene: 12. The CDR3: CASRAGGTGQYEQYF. In DNA form, the CDR3 reads TGTGCCAGCCGGGCTGGCGGGACAGGGCAATACGAGCAGTACTTC.

The V and J genes are TRBV7-6 and TRBJ2-7; TRBD1 might be the D (6 bases). The germline V gene has CDR1 SGHVS and CDR2 FNYEAQ. The CDR3 spans 15 residues. V was cut by 1 base and J by 2 bases, with 12 bases left in between. This CDR3 reads CASSLGQAPTYEQYF. The CDR3, as DNA: TGTGCCAGCAGCTTAGGACAGGCCCCAACCTACGAGCAGTACTTC.

The chain uses TRBV7-2 and TRBJ2-6; TRBD1 aligns across 9 bases. CDR3 length: 19 residues. Unmatched junction bases numbered 12, after V lost 6 bases and J lost 0 bases. Germline V CDR1 and CDR2: SGHTA, FQGNSA. This CDR3 is CASRPERGTGISGANVLTF. The DNA for the CDR3 is TGTGCCAGCAGGCCCGAGAGAGGGACAGGGATCTCTGGGGCCAACGTCCTGACTTTC. Drawing the rest from reference TRBV7-2 and TRBJ2-6, the complete variable domain is GAGVSQSPSNKVTEKGKDVELRCDPISGHTALYWYRQSLGQGLEFLIYFQGNSAPDKSGLPSDRFSAERTGGSVSTLTIQRTQQEDSAVYLCASRPERGTGISGANVLTFGAGSRLTVL.

This chain connects TRBV29-1 to TRBJ1-2; 9 bases are a match to TRBD1. There are 15 residues in the CDR3. Germline CDR1 and CDR2: SQVTM and ANQGSEA. The V and J ends lost 6 bases and 2 bases, in that order; junction bases with no gene match: 10. CDR3 bases: TGCAGCGTCGGTAGGGGACAGGGAGGGAACTATGGCTACACCTTC. Its protein product is CSVGRGQGGNYGYTF. Using reference TRBV29-1 and TRBJ1-2 for the parts outside the CDR3, the full variable domain is SAVISQKPSRDICQRGTSLTIQCQVDSQVTMMFWYRQQPGQSLTLIATANQGSEATYESGFVIDKFPISRPNLTFSTLTVSNMSPEDSSIYLCSVGRGQGGNYGYTFGSGTRLTVV.

The V gene is TRBV28, the J gene TRBJ2-5; 7 bases agree with TRBD1. Germline loops: CDR1 MDHEN, CDR2 SYDVKM. Trimming removed 5 bases from V and 6 bases from J; junction bases left unmatched: 9. The CDR3 extends over 14 amino acids. The CDR3 sequence: CASSPRQGRKTQYF. In nucleotides, the CDR3 is TGTGCCAGCAGTCCCAGACAGGGTAGAAAGACCCAGTACTTC.

The V gene is TRBV7-6, the J gene TRBJ2-2; 8 bases are shared with TRBD1. V lost 1 base, J lost 6 bases, and 4 bases stayed unmatched. The germline CDR1 and CDR2 sequences are SGHVS and FNYEAQ. This CDR3 spans 15 amino acids. The CDR3 DNA follows: TGTGCCAGCAGCTTAGGAGGACAGGGAGCCGGGGAGCTGTTTTTT. Amino acid sequence: CASSLGGQGAGELFF.